Described below is a single T cell receptor (beta chain) sequence and its context. This likely came from a read error, as a far larger clone is one base away. The CDR3 ends on some other residue instead of the conserved phenylalanine or tryptophan, so this is likely a read error. A TCRbeta library incorporating unique molecular identifiers was prepared. TCRdb re-called the PCR reads through MiXCR, storing one row per CDR3 protein. Here the sample spans a few hundred thousand distinct CDR3 sequences, 8.5% to 10% being singletons. These data originate in a study of T-cell reconstitution after alpha-beta-depleted transplantation in children. The CDR3 loop spans 12 amino acids. The ends were cut back, 0 bases at V and 3 bases at J, with 3 bases in the middle.

The rearrangement uses TRBV12-3 or TRBV12-4 and TRBJ2-7; D gene ambiguous. This sequence originates from a human donor who donated a stem cell graft to a child with acute lymphoblastic leukemia. The sample here was PBMCs from the stem cell graft donor, taken from the stem cell graft. The CDR3 loop reads CASSLAGYEQYS. CDR3 DNA: TGTGCCAGCAGTTTAGCAGGCTACGAGCAGTACTCC.